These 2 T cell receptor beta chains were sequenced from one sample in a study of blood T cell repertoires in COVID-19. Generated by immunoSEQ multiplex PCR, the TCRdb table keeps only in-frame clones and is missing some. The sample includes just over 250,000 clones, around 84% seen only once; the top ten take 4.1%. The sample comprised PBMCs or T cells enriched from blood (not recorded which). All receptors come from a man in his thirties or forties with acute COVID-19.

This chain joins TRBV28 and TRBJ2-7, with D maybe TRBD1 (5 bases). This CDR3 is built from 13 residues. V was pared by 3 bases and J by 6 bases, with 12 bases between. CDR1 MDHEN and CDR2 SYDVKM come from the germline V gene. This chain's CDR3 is CASSFRVVGEQYV. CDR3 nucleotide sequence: TGTGCCAGCAGTTTCAGGGTAGTGGGCGAGCAGTACGTC.

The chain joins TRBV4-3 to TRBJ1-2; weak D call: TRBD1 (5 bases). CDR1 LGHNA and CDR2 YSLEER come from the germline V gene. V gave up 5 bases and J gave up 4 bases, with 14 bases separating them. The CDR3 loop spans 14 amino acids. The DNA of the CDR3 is TGCGCCAGCAGCTCCCATGGGGCACGCTATGGCTACACCTTC. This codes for CASSSHGARYGYTF.